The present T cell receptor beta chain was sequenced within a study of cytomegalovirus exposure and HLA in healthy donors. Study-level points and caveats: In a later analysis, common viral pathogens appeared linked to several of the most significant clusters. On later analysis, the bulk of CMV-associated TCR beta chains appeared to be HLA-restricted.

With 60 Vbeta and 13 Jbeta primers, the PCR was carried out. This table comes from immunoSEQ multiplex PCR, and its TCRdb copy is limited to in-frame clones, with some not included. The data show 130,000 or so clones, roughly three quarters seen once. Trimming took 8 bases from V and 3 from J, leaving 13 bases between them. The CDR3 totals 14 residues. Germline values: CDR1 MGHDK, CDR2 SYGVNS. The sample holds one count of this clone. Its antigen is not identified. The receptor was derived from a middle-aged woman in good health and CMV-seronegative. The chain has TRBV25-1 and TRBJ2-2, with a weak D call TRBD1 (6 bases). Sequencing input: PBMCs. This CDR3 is CASLNRDYTGELFF. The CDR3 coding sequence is TGTGCCAGCCTAAACAGGGATTACACCGGGGAGCTGTTTTTT. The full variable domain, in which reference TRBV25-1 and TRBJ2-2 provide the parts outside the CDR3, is EADIYQTPRYLVIGTGKKITLECSQTMGHDKMYWYQQDPGMELHLIHYSYGVNSTEKGDLSSESTVSRIRTEHFPLTLESARPSHTSQYLCASLNRDYTGELFFGEGSRLTVL.